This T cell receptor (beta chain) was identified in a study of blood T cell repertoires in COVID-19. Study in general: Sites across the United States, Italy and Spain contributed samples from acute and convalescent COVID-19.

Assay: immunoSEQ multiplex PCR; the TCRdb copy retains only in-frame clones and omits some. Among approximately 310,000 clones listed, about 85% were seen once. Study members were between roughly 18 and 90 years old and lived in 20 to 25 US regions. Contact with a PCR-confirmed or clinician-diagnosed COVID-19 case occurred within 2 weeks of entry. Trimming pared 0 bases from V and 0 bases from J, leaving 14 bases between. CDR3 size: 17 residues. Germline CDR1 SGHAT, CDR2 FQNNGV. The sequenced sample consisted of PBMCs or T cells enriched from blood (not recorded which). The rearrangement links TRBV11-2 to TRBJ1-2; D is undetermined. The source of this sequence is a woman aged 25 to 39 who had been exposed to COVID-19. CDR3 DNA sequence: TGTGCCAGCAGCTTAGATCTCGCGGAGGGCGCTAACTATGGCTACACCTTC. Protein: CASSLDLAEGANYGYTF.